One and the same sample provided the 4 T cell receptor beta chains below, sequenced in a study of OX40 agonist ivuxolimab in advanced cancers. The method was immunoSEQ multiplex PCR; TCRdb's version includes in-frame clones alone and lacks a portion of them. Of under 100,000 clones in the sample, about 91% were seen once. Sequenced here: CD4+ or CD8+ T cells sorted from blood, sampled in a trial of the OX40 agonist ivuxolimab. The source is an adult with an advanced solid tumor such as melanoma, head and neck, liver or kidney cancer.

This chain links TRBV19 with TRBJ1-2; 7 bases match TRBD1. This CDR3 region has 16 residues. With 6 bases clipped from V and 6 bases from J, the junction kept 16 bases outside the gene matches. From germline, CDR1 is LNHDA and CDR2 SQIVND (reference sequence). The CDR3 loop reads CASSRGRTTGNHGYTF. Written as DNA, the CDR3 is TGTGCCAGTAGCAGGGGGAGGACGACAGGGAATCATGGCTACACCTTC.

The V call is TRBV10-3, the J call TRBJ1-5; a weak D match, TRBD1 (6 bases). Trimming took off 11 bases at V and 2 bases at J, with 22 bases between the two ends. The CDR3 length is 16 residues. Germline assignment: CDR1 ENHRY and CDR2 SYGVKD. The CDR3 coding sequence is TGTGCCTCTGGGGAACAGGGTGTACTTGGCAATCAGCCCCAGCATTTT. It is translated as CASGEQGVLGNQPQHF.

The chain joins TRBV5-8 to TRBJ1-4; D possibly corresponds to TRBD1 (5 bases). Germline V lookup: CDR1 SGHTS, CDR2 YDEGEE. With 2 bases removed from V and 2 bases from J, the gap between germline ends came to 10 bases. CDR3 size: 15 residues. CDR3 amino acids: CASSLGGDTNEKLFF. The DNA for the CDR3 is TGTGCCAGCAGCTTAGGAGGGGACACTAATGAAAAACTGTTTTTT.

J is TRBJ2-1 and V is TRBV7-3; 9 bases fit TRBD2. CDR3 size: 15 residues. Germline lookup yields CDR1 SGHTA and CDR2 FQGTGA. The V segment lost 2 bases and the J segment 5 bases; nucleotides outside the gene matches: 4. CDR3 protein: CASSLFAGGNNEQFF. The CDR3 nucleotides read TGTGCCAGCAGCTTATTTGCGGGAGGGAACAATGAGCAGTTCTTC.